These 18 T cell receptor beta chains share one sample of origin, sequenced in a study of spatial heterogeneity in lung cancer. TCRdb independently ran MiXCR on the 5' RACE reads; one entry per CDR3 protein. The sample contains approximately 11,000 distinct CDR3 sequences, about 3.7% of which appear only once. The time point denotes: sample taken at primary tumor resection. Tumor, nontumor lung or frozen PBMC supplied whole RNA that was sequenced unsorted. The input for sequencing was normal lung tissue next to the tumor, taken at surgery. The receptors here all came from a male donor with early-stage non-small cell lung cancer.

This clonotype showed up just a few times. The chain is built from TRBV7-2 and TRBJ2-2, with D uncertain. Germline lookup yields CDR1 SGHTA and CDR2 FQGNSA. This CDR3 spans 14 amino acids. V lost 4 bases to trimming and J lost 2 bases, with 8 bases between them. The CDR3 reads CASSSYYNTGELFF. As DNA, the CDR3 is TGTGCCAGCAGCTCGTACTACAACACCGGGGAGCTGTTTTTT. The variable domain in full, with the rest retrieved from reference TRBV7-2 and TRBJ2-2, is GAGVSQSPSNKVTEKGKDVELRCDPISGHTALYWYRQSLGQGLEFLIYFQGNSAPDKSGLPSDRFSAERTGGSVSTLTIQRTQQEDSAVYLCASSSYYNTGELFFGEGSRLTVL.

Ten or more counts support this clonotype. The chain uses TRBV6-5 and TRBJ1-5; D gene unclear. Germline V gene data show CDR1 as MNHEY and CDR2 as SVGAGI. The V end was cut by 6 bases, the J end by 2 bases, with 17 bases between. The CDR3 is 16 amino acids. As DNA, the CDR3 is TGTGCCAGCAGGACCGGGGAGGGAGGAGGCAATCAGCCCCAGCATTTT. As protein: CASRTGEGGGNQPQHF.

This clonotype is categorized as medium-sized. This chain's CDR3 is CASSLGPTLQETQYF. The CDR3 DNA sequence: TGTGCCAGCAGTTTAGGACCTACATTACAAGAGACCCAGTACTTC. The chain combines TRBV27 with TRBJ2-5; D remains ambiguous. The CDR3 extends over 15 amino acids. The germline V gene has CDR1 MNHEY and CDR2 SMNVEV (reference sequence). With 2 bases removed from V and 2 bases from J, the gap between germline ends came to 12 bases.

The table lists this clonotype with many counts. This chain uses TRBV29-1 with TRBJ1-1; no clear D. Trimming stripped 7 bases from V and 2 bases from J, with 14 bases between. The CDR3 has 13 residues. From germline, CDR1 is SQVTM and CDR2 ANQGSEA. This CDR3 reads CSANYGSNTEAFF. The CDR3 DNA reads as TGCAGCGCAAATTATGGGAGTAACACTGAAGCTTTCTTT.

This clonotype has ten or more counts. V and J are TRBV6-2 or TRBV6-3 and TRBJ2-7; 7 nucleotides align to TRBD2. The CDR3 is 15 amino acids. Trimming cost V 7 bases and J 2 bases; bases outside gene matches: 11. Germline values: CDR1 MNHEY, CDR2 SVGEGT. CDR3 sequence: CASTDGASGTYEQYF. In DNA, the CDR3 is TGTGCCAGCACCGACGGGGCTAGCGGCACCTACGAGCAGTACTTC.

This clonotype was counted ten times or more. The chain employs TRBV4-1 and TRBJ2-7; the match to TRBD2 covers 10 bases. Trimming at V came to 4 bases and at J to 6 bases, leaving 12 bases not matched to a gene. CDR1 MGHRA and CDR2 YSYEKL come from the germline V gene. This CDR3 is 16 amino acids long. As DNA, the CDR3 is TGCGCCAGCAGCCCGGACTCTAGCGGGAGAAGAGGCGAGCAGTACTTC. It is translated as CASSPDSSGRRGEQYF.

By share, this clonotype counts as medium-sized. The CDR3 reads CASSQSDTQYF. The CDR3 coding sequence is TGCGCCAGCAGTCAGTCGGATACGCAGTATTTT. The chain couples TRBV5-1 to TRBJ2-3; D not resolved. The V and J ends lost 5 bases and 6 bases respectively, with 7 bases between them. The CDR3 has 11 amino acids. CDR1 and CDR2 (germline): SGHRS, YFSETQ.

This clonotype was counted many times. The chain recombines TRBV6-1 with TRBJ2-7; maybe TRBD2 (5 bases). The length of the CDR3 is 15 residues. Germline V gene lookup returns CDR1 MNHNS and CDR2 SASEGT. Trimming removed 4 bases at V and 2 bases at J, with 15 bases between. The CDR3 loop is CASSVESGRTYEQYF. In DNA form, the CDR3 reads TGTGCCAGCAGTGTAGAAAGTGGGAGAACCTACGAGCAGTACTTC.

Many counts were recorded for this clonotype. The CDR3 DNA reads as TGTGCCAGCAGCTTCCTCGGACAGCAGATCTACGAGCAGTACTTC. Translation: CASSFLGQQIYEQYF. The chain employs TRBV7-9 and TRBJ2-7, with D possibly matching TRBD1 (6 bases). Germline V lookup: CDR1 SEHNR, CDR2 FQNEAQ (reference sequence). The CDR3 runs to 15 residues. V was cut by 3 bases and J by 3 bases, with 15 bases left in between.

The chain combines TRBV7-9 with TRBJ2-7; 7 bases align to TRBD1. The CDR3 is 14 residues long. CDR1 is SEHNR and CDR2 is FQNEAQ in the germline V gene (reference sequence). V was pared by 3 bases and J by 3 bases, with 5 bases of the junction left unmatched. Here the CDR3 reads CASSFGTVDYEQYF. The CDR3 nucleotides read TGTGCCAGCAGCTTTGGGACAGTGGACTACGAGCAGTACTTC. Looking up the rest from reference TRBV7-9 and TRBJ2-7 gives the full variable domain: DTGVSQNPRHKITKRGQNVTFRCDPISEHNRLYWYRQTLGQGPEFLTYFQNEAQLEKSRLLSDRFSAERPKGSFSTLEIQRTEQGDSAMYLCASSFGTVDYEQYFGPGTRLTVT.

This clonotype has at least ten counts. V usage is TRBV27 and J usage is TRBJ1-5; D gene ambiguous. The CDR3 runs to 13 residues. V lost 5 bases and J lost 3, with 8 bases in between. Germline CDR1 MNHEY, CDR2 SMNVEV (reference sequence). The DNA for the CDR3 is TGTGCCAGCAGTGGCAGGTACAATCAGCCCCAGCATTTT. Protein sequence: CASSGRYNQPQHF.

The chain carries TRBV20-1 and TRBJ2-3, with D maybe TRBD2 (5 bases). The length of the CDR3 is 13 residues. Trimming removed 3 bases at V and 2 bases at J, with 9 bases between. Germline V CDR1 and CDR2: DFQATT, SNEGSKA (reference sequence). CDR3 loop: CSAREAATDTQYF. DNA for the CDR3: TGCAGTGCTAGGGAAGCGGCCACAGATACGCAGTATTTT.

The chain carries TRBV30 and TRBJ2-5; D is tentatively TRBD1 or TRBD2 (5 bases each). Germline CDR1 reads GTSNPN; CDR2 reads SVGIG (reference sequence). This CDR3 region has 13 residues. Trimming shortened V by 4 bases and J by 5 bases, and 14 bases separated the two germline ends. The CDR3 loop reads CAWTPVRGETQYF. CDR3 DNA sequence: TGTGCCTGGACCCCGGTGAGGGGTGAGACCCAGTACTTC.

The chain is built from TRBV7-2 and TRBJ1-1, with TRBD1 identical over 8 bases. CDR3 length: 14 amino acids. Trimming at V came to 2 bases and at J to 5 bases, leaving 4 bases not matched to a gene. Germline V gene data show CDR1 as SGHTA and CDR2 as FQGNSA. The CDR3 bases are TGTGCCAGCAGCTTAAAACAGGGGGAAACTGAAGCTTTCTTT. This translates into CASSLKQGETEAFF.

CDR3 sequence (DNA): TGTGCAAACAGGCCATATGGGGGCAACACTGAAGCTTTCTTT. Protein: CANRPYGGNTEAFF. J is TRBJ1-1 and V is TRBV2, with TRBD1 as a possible D gene (6 bases). Germline V gene lookup returns CDR1 SNHLY and CDR2 FYNNEI. The CDR3 has 14 residues.

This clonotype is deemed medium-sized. The chain's CDR3 is CASSYRRQTGSYNYGYTF. DNA for the CDR3: TGTGCCAGCAGTTACCGAAGACAGACAGGCAGTTATAACTATGGCTACACCTTC. The V call is TRBV6-5, the J call TRBJ1-2, with D possibly TRBD1 on 6 matching bases. The CDR3 has 18 amino acids. Trimming cost V 2 bases and J 1 base, with 20 bases left between them. Germline CDR1 is MNHEY and CDR2 is SVGAGI.

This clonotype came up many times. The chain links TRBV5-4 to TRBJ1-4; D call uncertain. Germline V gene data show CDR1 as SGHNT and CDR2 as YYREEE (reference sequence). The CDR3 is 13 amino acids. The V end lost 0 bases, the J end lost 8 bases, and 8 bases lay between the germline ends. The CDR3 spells CASSLGMREKLFF. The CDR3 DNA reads TGTGCCAGCAGCTTGGGGATGCGGGAAAAACTGTTTTTT.

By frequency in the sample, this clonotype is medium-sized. As DNA, the CDR3 is TGCAGCGTTGAACAGGGAGCTTCCTACGAGCAGTACTTC. Protein: CSVEQGASYEQYF. The chain employs TRBV29-1 and TRBJ2-7; D tentatively reads TRBD1 or TRBD2 (5 bases each). The CDR3 runs 13 residues. Germline CDR1 is SQVTM and CDR2 is ANQGSEA. Trimming stripped 2 bases from V and 1 base from J, with 9 bases between.